The 27 T cell receptor beta chains presented below share a single source sample, sequenced in a study of blood T cell repertoires in COVID-19. Here immunoSEQ multiplex PCR was the method, and the copy in TCRdb shows in-frame clones only, minus some. The data hold 150,000 to 200,000 clones, with around nine tenths observed a single time. Sequenced sample: peripheral blood. These receptors came from a human donor in a cohort sampled during active COVID-19.

The chain is built from TRBV9 and TRBJ2-7, with D perhaps TRBD1 (5 bases). The CDR3 extends over 13 amino acids. Trimming took off 0 bases at V and 3 bases at J, with 7 bases between the two ends. Germline V lookup: CDR1 SGDLS, CDR2 YYNGEE. This chain's CDR3 is CASSVGQNYEQYF. For the CDR3, the DNA is TGTGCCAGCAGCGTAGGACAGAACTACGAGCAGTACTTC.

V and J are TRBV15 and TRBJ2-1, with 8 nucleotides matching TRBD2. The trim removed 5 bases at V and 7 bases at J, leaving 10 bases unmatched. The CDR3 spans 15 residues. CDR1 and CDR2 (germline): LNHNV, YYDKDF (reference sequence). DNA of the CDR3: TGTGCCACCAGCGAGAAGCGGGAGTGGAGGAATGAGCAGTTCTTC. Its translation is CATSEKREWRNEQFF.

The CDR3 nucleotides are TGTGCCAGCCCGACAGGGCCCGCTTCGGGCTACACCTTC. This sequence encodes CASPTGPASGYTF. V is TRBV27 and J is TRBJ1-2; 7 bases match TRBD1. This CDR3 contains 13 residues. CDR1 is MNHEY, CDR2 SMNVEV, per germline (reference sequence). Trimming cost V 8 bases and J 8 bases; bases outside gene matches: 11.

The chain couples TRBV18 to TRBJ1-3; TRBD1 matches at 7 bases. The CDR3 is 17 residues long. Germline V gives CDR1 KGHSH, CDR2 LQKENI. V was pared by 3 bases and J by 0 bases, with 8 bases of the junction left unmatched. The DNA of the CDR3 is TGTGCCAGCTCACCTCCTTGGACAGGCAGCTCTGGAAACACCATATATTTT. Amino acids: CASSPPWTGSSGNTIYF.

This clone appeared once. The chain uses TRBV9 and TRBJ2-3; D may be TRBD2 (5 bases). Germline values: CDR1 SGDLS, CDR2 YYNGEE. The ends were cut back, 0 bases at V and 5 bases at J, with 10 bases in the middle. The CDR3 sequence is 14 residues long. The CDR3 loop is CASSVVPRGDTQYF. Written as DNA, the CDR3 is TGTGCCAGCAGCGTAGTGCCACGGGGAGATACGCAGTATTTT.

The rearrangement joins TRBV5-4 to TRBJ2-1; 8 positions match TRBD2. After removal of 4 bases from V and 6 bases from J, the junction contained 12 bases not matched to a gene. Germline V lookup: CDR1 SGHNT, CDR2 YYREEE (reference sequence). The CDR3 has 16 residues. The CDR3 here is CASSLGGLAGLNEQFF. CDR3 nucleotide sequence: TGTGCCAGCAGCCTCGGTGGCCTAGCGGGCCTCAATGAGCAGTTCTTC.

The V and J genes are TRBV18 and TRBJ2-3; a weak D match, TRBD2 (6 bases). V gave up 3 bases and J gave up 5 bases, with 12 bases separating them. Germline V gene sequence: CDR1 KGHSH, CDR2 LQKENI. The CDR3 sequence is 14 residues long. The CDR3 nucleotides read TGTGCCAGCTCACCGTTGGGGGAGGTAGATACGCAGTATTTT. It is translated as CASSPLGEVDTQYF.

J is TRBJ1-1 and V is TRBV19; the D is unclear. The V end was cut by 3 bases, the J end by 3 bases, with 8 bases between. The germline gives CDR1 LNHDA, CDR2 SQIVND (reference sequence). The CDR3 has 13 amino acids. In DNA, the CDR3 is TGTGCCAGTAGTATCCAGGTGGACACTGAAGCTTTCTTT. The encoded protein is CASSIQVDTEAFF.

The V call is TRBV7-2, the J call TRBJ2-3; TRBD2 matches 13 bases. V shed 1 base, J shed 0 bases, and the junction held 4 bases outside the gene matches. The germline CDR1 and CDR2 sequences are SGHTA and FQGNSA. This CDR3 contains 18 residues. Written as DNA, the CDR3 is TGTGCCAGCAGCTTAGTTCGGACTAGCGGGGGAAGCACAGATACGCAGTATTTT. Amino acid sequence: CASSLVRTSGGSTDTQYF.

V gene TRBV5-1 combines with J gene TRBJ1-1, with 12 bases that match TRBD1. The CDR3 has 14 residues. Germline CDR1 SGHRS, CDR2 YFSETQ. Germline trimming cut 4 bases from V and 4 bases from J; bases unmatched to any gene: 2. CDR3 amino acids: CASSTGQGATEAFF. The CDR3 nucleotides are TGCGCCAGCAGCACGGGACAGGGGGCCACTGAAGCTTTCTTT.

The rearrangement links TRBV6-5 to TRBJ2-7; possibly TRBD1 for D (5 bases). This CDR3 spans 14 amino acids. Germline V gene data show CDR1 as MNHEY and CDR2 as SVGAGI. The germline V and J ends were trimmed by 5 bases and 0 bases, with 11 bases remaining between them. Here the CDR3 reads CASSPQGGSYEQYF. DNA of the CDR3: TGTGCCAGCAGTCCTCAGGGTGGCTCCTACGAGCAGTACTTC.

This clone was recorded once. The gene calls are TRBV6-5 and TRBJ2-5, with 8 bases matching TRBD2. The V gene's germline CDR1 is MNHEY and CDR2 SVGAGI. V shed 6 bases, J shed 1 base, and the junction held 7 bases outside the gene matches. The CDR3 totals 15 residues. The CDR3 DNA reads as TGTGCCAGCAGGCACAGCGGGAGTAGCCAAGAGACCCAGTACTTC. Amino acids: CASRHSGSSQETQYF.

This clone was counted between two and nine times. The gene calls are TRBV6-5 and TRBJ2-7; 10 bases match TRBD2. Germline assignment: CDR1 MNHEY and CDR2 SVGAGI. There are 15 residues in the CDR3. V trimming: 5 bases; J trimming: 0 bases; junction bases outside the gene matches: 4. The DNA of the CDR3 is TGTGCCAGCAGTCGGACTAGCGGCAGCTCCTACGAGCAGTACTTC. As protein: CASSRTSGSSYEQYF.

Notes on this clone: The same CDR3 is also encoded by other DNA sequences in this sample. The chain joins TRBV2 to TRBJ1-1, with 9 bases aligning to TRBD1. V trimming: 7 bases; J trimming: 1 base; junction bases outside the gene matches: 1. Germline values: CDR1 SNHLY, CDR2 FYNNEI. CDR3 size: 13 residues. The DNA for the CDR3 is TGTGCCAGCACGGGACAGGGGAACACTGAAGCTTTCTTT. It yields the protein CASTGQGNTEAFF.

This clone has more than one count but fewer than ten. The chain employs TRBV4-1 and TRBJ2-7; the match to TRBD1 covers 9 bases. CDR1 and CDR2 (germline): MGHRA, YSYEKL. The V segment lost 1 base and the J segment 5 bases; nucleotides outside the gene matches: 6. CDR3 length: 15 residues. The CDR3 DNA reads TGCGCCAGCAGCCAAGGGGGGACAGGGACGGACGAGCAGTACTTC. Protein: CASSQGGTGTDEQYF.

The chain has TRBV9 and TRBJ1-2, with 7 bases fitting TRBD1. J gave up 4 bases and V 3 bases, and 6 bases lay outside the gene matches. The germline CDR1 and CDR2 sequences are SGDLS and YYNGEE. This CDR3 region has 14 residues. The CDR3 bases are TGTGCCAGCAGCGGGGGACAGACTTTCTATGGCTACACCTTC. This translates into CASSGGQTFYGYTF.

The V gene is TRBV2, the J gene TRBJ1-5, with D maybe TRBD1 (6 bases). Germline V gives CDR1 SNHLY, CDR2 FYNNEI. Trimming took off 4 bases at V and 6 bases at J, with 16 bases between the two ends. The CDR3 has 15 residues. In DNA, the CDR3 is TGTGCCAGCAGTGTTGGACAGTCGGAATCTCAGCCCCAGCATTTT. Protein: CASSVGQSESQPQHF.

V gene TRBV12-5 combines with J gene TRBJ1-5; no clear D gene. CDR1 is LGHNT, CDR2 FRNRAP, per germline. V lost 1 base and J lost 2, with 9 bases in between. The CDR3 spans 15 residues. The DNA for the CDR3 is TGTGCTAGTGGTTTGGACTTCCTGGGCAATCAGCCCCAGCATTTT. Translated, it gives CASGLDFLGNQPQHF.

This chain joins TRBV5-4 and TRBJ1-6; 8 bases map to TRBD1. The junction had 10 bases not matched to a gene; V was cut back by 2 bases and J by 9 bases. The CDR3 has 16 residues. The V gene's germline CDR1 is SGHNT and CDR2 YYREEE (reference sequence). In DNA, the CDR3 is TGTGCCAGCAGCTTACCCGGACAGGGAGGTTCTTCACCCCTCCACTTT. Translating it yields CASSLPGQGGSSPLHF.

The chain uses TRBV9 and TRBJ1-6; no definite D call. CDR3 length: 17 residues. Trimming took off 0 bases at V and 0 bases at J, with 10 bases between the two ends. CDR1 and CDR2 (germline): SGDLS, YYNGEE. For the CDR3, the DNA is TGTGCCAGCAGCGTAGGCGACGGGAGCTCCTATAATTCACCCCTCCACTTT. Residues: CASSVGDGSSYNSPLHF.

This rearrangement joins TRBV5-4 to TRBJ1-2; D perhaps matches TRBD1 (6 bases). Trimming removed 2 bases at V and 8 bases at J, with 16 bases between. The V gene's germline CDR1 is SGHNT and CDR2 YYREEE (reference sequence). The CDR3 is 14 amino acids. The CDR3 reads CASSFGQGRGGYTF. The DNA for the CDR3 is TGTGCCAGCAGCTTCGGGCAGGGGAGAGGGGGCTACACCTTC.

This sequence joins TRBV28 and TRBJ2-3, with 9 positions matching TRBD2. V gave up 10 bases and J gave up 1 base; unmatched junction bases: 9. The length of the CDR3 is 15 residues. Germline CDR1 reads MDHEN; CDR2 reads SYDVKM. The CDR3 DNA sequence: TGTGCCATTCGCCCATCTAGCGGGGGCACAGATACGCAGTATTTT. It translates to CAIRPSSGGTDTQYF.

V usage is TRBV27 and J usage is TRBJ2-1; D gene unclear. In germline, CDR1 is MNHEY, CDR2 SMNVEV (reference sequence). V lost 8 bases and J 0 bases, leaving 14 bases between the germline ends. The CDR3 has 15 amino acids. The chain's CDR3 is CASGRPQVSYNEQFF. CDR3 sequence (DNA): TGTGCCAGCGGCCGCCCCCAGGTCTCCTACAATGAGCAGTTCTTC.

This clone was counted once. The chain combines TRBV20-1 with TRBJ1-2; D remains unclear. Germline V CDR1 and CDR2: DFQATT, SNEGSKA (reference sequence). The CDR3 consists of 11 residues. V lost 3 bases and J lost 6, with 8 bases in between. CDR3 coding DNA: TGCAGTGCTAGTCCCGGGAATGGCTACACCTTC. It yields the protein CSASPGNGYTF.

The V and J genes are TRBV5-4 and TRBJ2-7; the match to TRBD2 covers 11 bases. The length of the CDR3 is 16 residues. The junction had 13 bases not matched to a gene; V was cut back by 4 bases and J by 7 bases. From germline, CDR1 is SGHNT and CDR2 YYREEE (reference sequence). The CDR3 sequence is CASSPTSGTLGVEQYF. CDR3 coding DNA: TGTGCCAGCAGCCCGACTAGCGGGACCCTCGGGGTGGAGCAGTACTTC.

The chain uses TRBV7-9 and TRBJ2-2; TRBD1 might be the D (6 bases). This CDR3 is 15 amino acids long. Trimming left V 2 bases short and J 3 bases short, with 10 bases between. CDR1 and CDR2 (germline): SEHNR, FQNEAQ (reference sequence). CDR3 region: CASSLQGLDTGELFF. In DNA, the CDR3 is TGTGCCAGCAGCTTACAGGGGCTGGACACCGGGGAGCTGTTTTTT.

The rearrangement uses TRBV3-1 (or the pseudogene TRBV3-2) and TRBJ2-3; 7 bases align to TRBD2. The J segment lost 2 bases and the V segment lost 1 base, leaving 15 bases of the junction unmatched. The CDR3 is 19 amino acids. Germline V gives CDR1 LGHDT, CDR2 YNNKEL (reference sequence). The DNA for the CDR3 is TGTGCCAGCAGCCAAGTTGGGAGAAGAACTAGCGAAACCACAGATACGCAGTATTTT. Residues: CASSQVGRRTSETTDTQYF.